These 32 T cell receptor beta chains were sequenced from one sample in a study of cytomegalovirus exposure and HLA in healthy donors. 13 Jbeta primers and 60 Vbeta primers were used for the PCR. The table came from immunoSEQ multiplex PCR; TCRdb's copy has only in-frame clones and leaves some out. Found here are fewer than 300,000 clones, roughly 80% of them singletons; the top ten hold less than 0.4%. The sample consisted of PBMCs. Every receptor here comes from a girl aged 2 to 9 in good health and CMV-seronegative.

V gene TRBV5-3 combines with J gene TRBJ2-7; 8 bases align to TRBD2. TRBV5-3 belongs to the ORF category, with a function that is uncertain. V shed 1 base, J shed 2 bases, and the junction held 8 bases outside the gene matches. CDR3 size: 16 residues. CDR3: CARSLPERESAYEQYF. The DNA for the CDR3 is TGTGCCAGAAGCTTGCCCGAGCGGGAGTCAGCCTACGAGCAGTACTTC.

V and J are TRBV13 and TRBJ1-4; the D is unclear. This CDR3 spans 14 amino acids. CDR1 is PRHDT and CDR2 is FYEKMQ in the germline V gene (reference sequence). V dropped 5 bases and J dropped 8 bases, with 15 bases sitting between them. CDR3 sequence reads: CASSRNGPREKLFF. The CDR3 nucleotides read TGTGCCAGCAGCCGGAATGGCCCGAGGGAAAAACTGTTTTTT.

The V call is TRBV7-9, the J call TRBJ2-3; D possibly corresponds to TRBD1 (6 bases). Trimming shortened V by 5 bases and J by 0 bases, and 21 bases separated the two germline ends. The CDR3 has 18 amino acids. Per germline, CDR1 SEHNR and CDR2 FQNEAQ (reference sequence). The CDR3 DNA is TGTGCCAGCAGCCCCGAGGACGGGACAAGACTTAGCACAGATACGCAGTATTTT. The encoded protein is CASSPEDGTRLSTDTQYF.

The chain is built from TRBV2 and TRBJ2-7; 12 bases fit TRBD1. Germline values: CDR1 SNHLY, CDR2 FYNNEI. The ends lost 10 bases at V and 6 bases at J; junction bases unmatched: 7. The CDR3 sequence is 13 residues long. Here the CDR3 DNA reads TGTGCCACCGTGGGACAGGGGGCAGGCGAGCAGTACTTC. Its protein is CATVGQGAGEQYF.

The genes are TRBV4-1 and TRBJ1-5; D unresolved. CDR3 length equals 14 residues. The V gene's germline CDR1 is MGHRA and CDR2 YSYEKL. Deletions cut 1 base from V and 3 bases from J, with 7 bases between. This chain's CDR3 is CASSQATDNQPQHF. The CDR3 bases are TGCGCCAGCAGCCAAGCTACAGACAATCAGCCCCAGCATTTT.

CDR3 bases: TGCGCCAGCAGCTTGTTAGCGGGAGTTTTCACAGATACGCAGTATTTT. Protein: CASSLLAGVFTDTQYF. The rearrangement links TRBV5-1 to TRBJ2-3; 9 positions match TRBD2. The CDR3 loop spans 16 amino acids. Losses at the gene ends were 1 base for V and 2 bases for J; bases not matched to a gene: 5. Looked up from germline, CDR1 is SGHRS and CDR2 is YFSETQ.

The chain is built from TRBV14 and TRBJ2-7; 11 nucleotides align to TRBD2. J gave up 3 bases and V 3 bases, and 4 bases lay outside the gene matches. The CDR3 extends over 15 amino acids. Germline CDR1 and CDR2: SGHDN and FVKESK. In DNA, the CDR3 is TGTGCCAGCAGCCAGACCACTAGCGGGGGCTACGAGCAGTACTTC. Its translation: CASSQTTSGGYEQYF.

This clone turned up a few times. The chain recombines TRBV28 with TRBJ2-1, with 8 bases that match TRBD2. V lost 7 bases and J lost 4; bases outside the gene matches: 9. Looked up from germline, CDR1 is MDHEN and CDR2 is SYDVKM. The CDR3 sequence is 15 residues long. CDR3: CASNPAGVQYNEQFF. The CDR3 DNA is TGTGCCAGCAACCCAGCGGGAGTTCAGTACAATGAGCAGTTCTTC.

This clone was picked up one time. The CDR3 is CASSQDKASSTDTQYF. CDR3 DNA: TGTGCCAGCAGCCAAGATAAAGCGTCTAGCACAGATACGCAGTATTTT. The chain links TRBV4-2 to TRBJ2-3; D ambiguous. CDR1 and CDR2 (germline): LGHNA, YNFKEQ. Trimming left V 0 bases short and J 0 bases short, with 10 bases between. This CDR3 contains 16 residues.

The J gene is TRBJ2-2, the V gene TRBV28; 7 nucleotides line up with TRBD1. CDR1 is MDHEN, CDR2 SYDVKM, per germline. The V and J ends lost 4 bases and 4 bases, in that order; junction bases with no gene match: 3. There are 14 residues in the CDR3. The CDR3 loop reads CASSSDRSTGELFF. The DNA for the CDR3 is TGTGCCAGCAGTTCGGACAGGAGCACCGGGGAGCTGTTTTTT.

The chain carries TRBV11-3 and TRBJ2-7; maybe TRBD2 (6 bases). V lost 5 bases to trimming and J lost 0 bases, with 17 bases between them. The CDR3 consists of 16 residues. Per the germline V gene, CDR1 is SGHNT and CDR2 is YENEEA. CDR3 residues: CASSPGGITSSYEQYF. The CDR3 DNA follows: TGTGCCAGCAGCCCTGGGGGGATAACGAGCTCCTACGAGCAGTACTTC.

Concerning this clone: At the DNA level, this CDR3 is encoded by other sequences in the same sample as well. The chain has TRBV9 and TRBJ2-2; tentative D call: TRBD2 (6 bases). In germline, CDR1 is SGDLS, CDR2 YYNGEE. The CDR3 loop spans 16 amino acids. Trimming removed 5 bases at V and 4 bases at J, with 18 bases between. CDR3 bases: TGTGCCAGCAGTGTTGGGAGCGGGCTAAGCACCGGGGAGCTGTTTTTT. It yields the protein CASSVGSGLSTGELFF.

The V gene is TRBV10-1, the J gene TRBJ1-1, with D uncertain. The CDR3 loop spans 11 amino acids. V was shortened by 7 bases and J by 7 bases, with 10 bases between the two germline ends. Germline CDR1 WNHNN, CDR2 SYGVQD (reference sequence). The CDR3 nucleotides read TGCGCCAGCACCGTTCTCCGTGAAGCTTTCTTT. It translates to CASTVLREAFF.

The chain links TRBV5-1 to TRBJ1-1; D remains unclear. V dropped 0 bases and J dropped 0 bases, with 15 bases sitting between them. The CDR3 runs to 17 residues. The germline V gene encodes CDR1 SGHRS and CDR2 YFSETQ. CDR3 bases: TGCGCCAGCAGCTTGGGGGCAGGCCTTTCTATGAACACTGAAGCTTTCTTT. Amino acid sequence: CASSLGAGLSMNTEAFF.

J is TRBJ2-1 and V is TRBV2; D possibly corresponds to TRBD2 (5 bases). Trimming stripped 8 bases from V and 5 bases from J, with 13 bases between. CDR1 SNHLY and CDR2 FYNNEI come from the germline V gene. This CDR3 contains 13 residues. The CDR3 is CASQLRADNEQFF. In DNA form, the CDR3 reads TGTGCCAGCCAGCTTAGAGCGGACAATGAGCAGTTCTTC.

V usage is TRBV28 and J usage is TRBJ1-2; tentative D call: TRBD1 (5 bases). The CDR3 has 15 amino acids. The germline V gene has CDR1 MDHEN and CDR2 SYDVKM. Trimming cost V 2 bases and J 3 bases, with 13 bases left between them. The CDR3 DNA reads TGTGCCAGCAGTTTAGGGGCCGGCCTGGACTATGGCTACACCTTC. It encodes CASSLGAGLDYGYTF.

The chain uses TRBV29-1 and TRBJ2-1; 10 nucleotides match TRBD1. The CDR3 consists of 13 residues. Trimming cost V 4 bases and J 8 bases; bases outside gene matches: 5. From germline, CDR1 is SQVTM and CDR2 ANQGSEA. CDR3 protein: CSVAGQGIDEQFF. In DNA form, the CDR3 reads TGCAGCGTTGCGGGACAGGGGATCGATGAGCAGTTCTTC.

This chain uses TRBV19 with TRBJ1-5; no firm D call. Trimming cost V 4 bases and J 11 bases, with 9 bases left between them. The CDR3 runs to 11 residues. Germline V gene lookup returns CDR1 LNHDA and CDR2 SQIVND (reference sequence). CDR3: CASSTLSAQHF. The CDR3 coding sequence is TGTGCCAGTAGTACTCTTTCGGCCCAGCATTTT.

This clone appeared once. The V and J genes are TRBV30 and TRBJ1-2; no firm D call. There are 15 residues in the CDR3. Looked up from germline, CDR1 is GTSNPN and CDR2 is SVGIG (reference sequence). Trimming left V 4 bases short and J 5 bases short, with 20 bases between. As DNA, the CDR3 is TGTGCCTGGAAAGGGCCGGGGAGAACGTCGTATGGCTACACCTTC. It specifies CAWKGPGRTSYGYTF. The full variable domain, in which reference TRBV30 and TRBJ1-2 provide the parts outside the CDR3, is SQTIHQWPATLVQPVGSPLSLECTVEGTSNPNLYWYRQAAGRGLQLLFYSVGIGQISSEVPQNLSASRPQDRQFILSSKKLLLSDSGFYLCAWKGPGRTSYGYTFGSGTRLTVV.

The rearrangement joins TRBV6-1 to TRBJ1-5; maybe TRBD1 (5 bases). Trimming took off 1 base at V and 9 bases at J, with 13 bases between the two ends. The CDR3 runs to 14 residues. CDR1 and CDR2 from the germline V gene are MNHNS and SASEGT. CDR3 DNA: TGTGCCAGCAGTGAAGGGGGCACCGCTCGGCCCCAGCATTTT. Its translation: CASSEGGTARPQHF.

This clone has just one count. J is TRBJ1-2 and V is TRBV5-1; no definite D call. Trimming pared 0 bases from V and 4 bases from J, leaving 16 bases between. The CDR3 spans 16 residues. Germline lookup yields CDR1 SGHRS and CDR2 YFSETQ. The CDR3 spells CASSLGSVGPSYGYTF. CDR3 nucleotides: TGCGCCAGCAGCTTGGGGAGCGTGGGTCCAAGCTATGGCTACACCTTC. The full variable domain, in which reference TRBV5-1 and TRBJ1-2 provide the parts outside the CDR3, is KAGVTQTPRYLIKTRGQQVTLSCSPISGHRSVSWYQQTPGQGLQFLFEYFSETQRNKGNFPGRFSGRQFSNSRSEMNVSTLELGDSALYLCASSLGSVGPSYGYTFGSGTRLTVV.

V usage is TRBV7-9 and J usage is TRBJ1-2; 10 bases align to TRBD1. There are 14 residues in the CDR3. Per the germline V gene, CDR1 is SEHNR and CDR2 is FQNEAQ (reference sequence). V dropped 3 bases and J dropped 2; count of bases not matched to a gene: 0. CDR3 amino acids: CASSLDRGNYGYTF. The CDR3 DNA sequence: TGTGCCAGCAGCTTGGACAGGGGGAACTATGGCTACACCTTC.

The chain uses TRBV7-6 and TRBJ2-1; 13 nucleotides agree with TRBD2. The CDR3 is made up of 16 amino acids. V gave up 5 bases and J gave up 1 base; unmatched junction bases: 2. Germline loops: CDR1 SGHVS, CDR2 FNYEAQ. The CDR3 region has the DNA TGTGCCAGCAGCAAGGGACTAGCGGGGTCCTACAATGAGCAGTTCTTC. It codes for CASSKGLAGSYNEQFF.

This CDR3 reads CATSPGLDYGYTF. The CDR3 bases are TGTGCCACCAGCCCGGGTCTTGACTATGGCTACACCTTC. The chain recombines TRBV15 with TRBJ1-2; D call uncertain. The V gene lost 5 bases and the J gene lost 3 bases, with 10 bases spanning the gap. The CDR3 is 13 amino acids. Germline-derived CDR1 and CDR2 are LNHNV and YYDKDF (reference sequence).

With regard to this clone: Given the absence of the conserved phenylalanine or tryptophan at the CDR3 end, a read error is likely. V gene TRBV25-1 combines with J gene TRBJ1-2; the match to TRBD1 covers 7 bases. Germline V gene lookup returns CDR1 MGHDK and CDR2 SYGVNS. The CDR3 totals 11 residues. J lost 10 bases, V lost 8 bases, and 7 bases had no gene match. The CDR3 bases are TGTGCCAGCGCTGAGACAGGGTTCTACACCTCC. It encodes CASAETGFYTS.

CDR3 protein: CASSGRQGRMSNEQFF. DNA of the CDR3: TGTGCCAGCAGCGGCCGACAGGGTAGGATGAGCAATGAGCAGTTCTTC. This chain links TRBV7-8 with TRBJ2-1; 7 bases map to TRBD1. Per germline, CDR1 SGHVS and CDR2 FQNEAQ. After removal of 5 bases from V and 6 bases from J, the junction contained 13 bases not matched to a gene. This CDR3 is built from 16 residues. The full variable domain, its missing parts supplied by reference TRBV7-8 and TRBJ2-1, is GAGVSQSPRYKVAKRGQDVALRCDPISGHVSLFWYQQALGQGPEFLTYFQNEAQLDKSGLPSDRFFAERPEGSVSTLKIQRTQQEDSAVYLCASSGRQGRMSNEQFFGPGTRLTVL.

V usage is TRBV28 and J usage is TRBJ2-7, with 8 nucleotides matching TRBD1. The length of the CDR3 is 21 residues. With 9 bases clipped from V and 1 base from J, the junction kept 29 bases outside the gene matches. The germline gives CDR1 MDHEN, CDR2 SYDVKM. In DNA, the CDR3 is TGTGCCAGTAATAACCTACTACAGCAGTTTATCATTGGGACAGGATCCTACGAGCAGTACTTC. Translating it yields CASNNLLQQFIIGTGSYEQYF.

J is TRBJ1-2 and V is TRBV27; 7 nucleotides align to TRBD1. Germline assignment: CDR1 MNHEY and CDR2 SMNVEV (reference sequence). V trimming: 0 bases; J trimming: 2 bases; junction bases outside the gene matches: 9. The CDR3 totals 17 residues. CDR3 coding DNA: TGTGCCAGCAGTTTATCCCCCTCGACAGGGCTAAACTATGGCTACACCTTC. It translates to CASSLSPSTGLNYGYTF.

The V call is TRBV4-2, the J call TRBJ1-1; 7 nucleotides match TRBD1. With 1 base clipped from V and 8 bases from J, the junction kept 4 bases outside the gene matches. Germline V lookup: CDR1 LGHNA, CDR2 YNFKEQ. The length of the CDR3 is 13 residues. The CDR3 protein is CASSQGGGSEAFF. Here the CDR3 DNA reads TGTGCCAGCAGCCAAGGAGGGGGCAGCGAAGCTTTCTTT.

This clone was recorded only once. The chain couples TRBV6-1 to TRBJ1-5; 10 nucleotides align to TRBD1. CDR3 size: 14 residues. Trimming took 4 bases from V and 6 from J; bases not matched to a gene: 3. Germline V gives CDR1 MNHNS, CDR2 SASEGT. CDR3 region: CASSVRDRGQPQHF. Written as DNA, the CDR3 is TGTGCCAGCAGTGTCCGGGACAGGGGTCAGCCCCAGCATTTT.

CDR3 residues: CASSFRPLVGELFF. CDR3 coding DNA: TGTGCCAGCAGCTTCCGCCCACTCGTCGGGGAGCTGTTTTTT. This chain joins TRBV7-2 and TRBJ2-2; D is unclear. Trimming took off 3 bases at V and 7 bases at J, with 12 bases between the two ends. This CDR3 has 14 amino acids. CDR1 is SGHTA and CDR2 is FQGNSA in the germline V gene.

The chain employs TRBV28 and TRBJ2-7; 7 positions match TRBD2. V was clipped by 1 base and J by 0 bases; unmatched bases: 6. In germline, CDR1 is MDHEN, CDR2 SYDVKM. This CDR3 has 16 residues. CDR3 sequence (DNA): TGTGCCAGCAGTTTATCCGGCGGGAGCGTCTCCTACGAGCAGTACTTC. This encodes CASSLSGGSVSYEQYF. Full variable domain (missing parts from reference TRBV28 and TRBJ2-7): DVKVTQSSRYLVKRTGEKVFLECVQDMDHENMFWYRQDPGLGLRLIYFSYDVKMKEKGDIPEGYSVSREKKERFSLILESASTNQTSMYLCASSLSGGSVSYEQYFGPGTRLTVT.